This is a list of T cell receptor beta chains from one sample in a study of cytomegalovirus exposure and HLA in healthy donors. Some clones are missing from TCRdb's copy, which holds only in-frame ones; the method was immunoSEQ multiplex PCR. The sample consists of about 99,000 clones, around three quarters of them appearing once. Material for sequencing was PBMCs. All receptors come from a man aged 45-60 years in good health and CMV-seropositive. The CDR3 runs from the conserved cysteine through the conserved F or W. The order of the fields is J gene, V gene, D gene, CDR3 protein. D genes are given only for firm matches.

j_call: TRBJ2-2; v_call: TRBV2; d_call: .; cdr3_aa: CASSGGTANTGELFF
j_call: TRBJ2-7; v_call: TRBV28; d_call: TRBD2; cdr3_aa: CASSLEASGSISYEQYF
j_call: TRBJ1-3; v_call: TRBV6-1; d_call: .; cdr3_aa: CASSEGFGAFSSGNTIYF
j_call: TRBJ2-6; v_call: TRBV7-8; d_call: .; cdr3_aa: CASSFGTGANVLTF
j_call: TRBJ1-5; v_call: TRBV19; d_call: .; cdr3_aa: CASSIGGAGDQPQHF
j_call: TRBJ1-1; v_call: TRBV6-5; d_call: .; cdr3_aa: CASSQDRDTEAFF
j_call: TRBJ2-5; v_call: TRBV6-5; d_call: .; cdr3_aa: CASMITGVQETQYF
j_call: TRBJ2-7; v_call: TRBV28; d_call: .; cdr3_aa: CASSDSGRITYEQYF
j_call: TRBJ2-1; v_call: TRBV23-1; d_call: .; cdr3_aa: CASSPSGNCANEQFF
j_call: TRBJ2-3; v_call: TRBV7-2; d_call: TRBD2; cdr3_aa: CASSWGLAAPDTQYF
j_call: TRBJ2-1; v_call: TRBV6-4; d_call: TRBD2; cdr3_aa: CASSTLAGGPYNEQFF
j_call: TRBJ1-4; v_call: TRBV4-1; d_call: .; cdr3_aa: CASSQEGPQGSNEKLFF
j_call: TRBJ2-3; v_call: TRBV28; d_call: TRBD1; cdr3_aa: CASSPRDRESTDTQYF
j_call: TRBJ1-3; v_call: TRBV18; d_call: .; cdr3_aa: CASSPGQISGNTIYF
j_call: TRBJ2-2; v_call: TRBV7-9; d_call: TRBD1; cdr3_aa: CASSSRGQGGRGGELFF
j_call: TRBJ2-6; v_call: TRBV5-1; d_call: .; cdr3_aa: CASSSTGFGANVLTF
j_call: TRBJ1-6; v_call: TRBV19; d_call: .; cdr3_aa: CASSMDSRDSPLHF
j_call: TRBJ1-1; v_call: TRBV28; d_call: .; cdr3_aa: CASRAGLLFTEAFF
j_call: TRBJ2-6; v_call: TRBV15; d_call: .; cdr3_aa: CATSRQGPGANVLTF
j_call: TRBJ2-5; v_call: TRBV6-5; d_call: TRBD2; cdr3_aa: CASSYVAGGPQETQYF
j_call: TRBJ2-7; v_call: TRBV28; d_call: .; cdr3_aa: CASSRSGSYEQYF
j_call: TRBJ1-2; v_call: TRBV6-1; d_call: .; cdr3_aa: CASSEIGDSRNYGYTF
j_call: TRBJ2-3; v_call: TRBV9; d_call: .; cdr3_aa: CASSVVDSEDTQYF
j_call: TRBJ2-4; v_call: TRBV19; d_call: TRBD2; cdr3_aa: CASSLTSGIAKNIQYF
j_call: TRBJ1-1; v_call: TRBV29-1; d_call: .; cdr3_aa: CSVLPTLNTEAFF
j_call: TRBJ2-3; v_call: TRBV11-2; d_call: TRBD2; cdr3_aa: CASSLDGGDSGRTDTQYF
j_call: TRBJ2-1; v_call: TRBV12-2; d_call: .; cdr3_aa: CASRLPPRVGLQFF
j_call: TRBJ1-1; v_call: TRBV11-2; d_call: .; cdr3_aa: CASSPRGAASEAFF
j_call: TRBJ2-7; v_call: TRBV2; d_call: TRBD2; cdr3_aa: CASSEGGLALGYEQYF
j_call: TRBJ2-5; v_call: TRBV30; d_call: TRBD1; cdr3_aa: CAWTTQGPTQYF
j_call: TRBJ2-2; v_call: TRBV9; d_call: TRBD2; cdr3_aa: CASSPRPIAGSTGELFF
j_call: TRBJ2-1; v_call: TRBV25-1; d_call: .; cdr3_aa: CASSEWGENEQFF
j_call: TRBJ1-5; v_call: TRBV28; d_call: .; cdr3_aa: CASSSREPQHF
j_call: TRBJ2-1; v_call: TRBV6-5; d_call: TRBD2; cdr3_aa: CASSRLAGFYNEQFF
j_call: TRBJ1-5; v_call: TRBV27; d_call: .; cdr3_aa: CASSLSSYSNQPQHF
j_call: TRBJ2-1; v_call: TRBV2; d_call: .; cdr3_aa: CASSVGEYPIIQNYNEQFF
j_call: TRBJ2-7; v_call: TRBV5-1; d_call: TRBD2; cdr3_aa: CASSTSLAGASYEQYF
j_call: TRBJ2-5; v_call: TRBV18; d_call: .; cdr3_aa: CASSPPLTRGETQYF
j_call: TRBJ2-2; v_call: TRBV6-5; d_call: .; cdr3_aa: CASSFRSGTGELFF
j_call: TRBJ2-7; v_call: TRBV27; d_call: TRBD1; cdr3_aa: CASSISGTGGIEQYF
j_call: TRBJ2-5; v_call: TRBV5-1; d_call: TRBD2; cdr3_aa: CASSLTPGLAGGETQYF
j_call: TRBJ1-1; v_call: TRBV7-9; d_call: .; cdr3_aa: CASSPSRAGTEAFF
j_call: TRBJ2-7; v_call: TRBV27; d_call: TRBD2; cdr3_aa: CASSLSSGTSAYEQYF
j_call: TRBJ2-3; v_call: TRBV5-1; d_call: .; cdr3_aa: CASSLVQVADTQYF
j_call: TRBJ2-7; v_call: TRBV6-1; d_call: .; cdr3_aa: CASSEGGRGYEQYF
j_call: TRBJ2-5; v_call: TRBV27; d_call: TRBD2; cdr3_aa: CASSGGLTASETQYF
j_call: TRBJ2-2; v_call: TRBV28; d_call: .; cdr3_aa: CASSSQYTGELFF
j_call: TRBJ2-1; v_call: TRBV7-9; d_call: .; cdr3_aa: CASSLGQGLPGSYNEQFF
j_call: TRBJ2-5; v_call: TRBV9; d_call: .; cdr3_aa: CASSRRGEVQETQYF
j_call: TRBJ2-7; v_call: TRBV28; d_call: TRBD1; cdr3_aa: CASSLRQGGSSYEQYF
j_call: TRBJ2-2; v_call: TRBV7-6; d_call: TRBD2; cdr3_aa: CASSSTRVAGGSDTGELFF
j_call: TRBJ2-1; v_call: TRBV11-1; d_call: TRBD2; cdr3_aa: CASSLAGLAGGLYNEQFF
j_call: TRBJ2-7; v_call: TRBV19; d_call: TRBD1; cdr3_aa: CASNPTGANYEQYF
j_call: TRBJ2-5; v_call: TRBV19; d_call: TRBD1; cdr3_aa: CASSFTGGETAEQEDQETQYF
j_call: TRBJ2-5; v_call: TRBV28; d_call: .; cdr3_aa: CASSSGQKRETQYF